Shown below are 31 T cell receptor beta chains from a single sample sequenced in a study of Graves' ophthalmopathy and Graves' hyperthyroidism (dated by TCRdb to 2016 to 2019). Instrument on record: Illumina HiSeq 2000. For repertoire sequencing, TCR beta CDR3 regions were amplified from RNA transcripts. HTBI primers and the Qiagen OneStep RT-PCR kit were used in a first-round RT-PCR, which was followed by a second-round multiplex PCR, size selection and purification. TCRdb trimmed the raw reads at Q25, called clones with MiXCR and kept productive beta chains. Identical CDR3 proteins give one entry, which carries the most common genes and DNA. For this sample there are some 150,000 distinct CDR3 sequences; roughly two fifths appear just once. 8% to 10% of the sample is taken by the ten largest. Input material: peripheral blood. Receptors were obtained from a man aged 25-45 years with Graves' ophthalmopathy. Donor details come from another sample of the same person, matched by shared clones.

The V gene is TRBV6-1, the J gene TRBJ2-5, with D possibly TRBD2 on 6 matching bases. The V gene's germline CDR1 is MNHNS and CDR2 SASEGT. The CDR3 loop spans 13 amino acids. V was clipped by 7 bases and J by 2 bases, with 11 bases between them. This chain's CDR3 is CASTRDLQETQYF. The DNA of the CDR3 is TGTGCCAGCACCCGGGACTTACAAGAGACCCAGTACTTC.

In its sample, this clonotype was seen many times. The chain carries TRBV11-2 and TRBJ2-2, with 9 nucleotides matching TRBD2. From germline, CDR1 is SGHAT and CDR2 FQNNGV. J lost 6 bases, V lost 0 bases, and 5 bases had no gene match. This CDR3 comprises 16 residues. Here the CDR3 reads CASSLEGGLAAGELFF. The CDR3 nucleotides are TGTGCCAGCAGCTTAGAGGGGGGACTAGCTGCCGGGGAGCTGTTTTTT.

This clonotype was found many times. This chain joins TRBV29-1 and TRBJ1-1; D is possibly TRBD1 (5 bases). Deletions cut 6 bases from V and 5 bases from J, with 10 bases between. Germline values: CDR1 SQVTM, CDR2 ANQGSEA. There are 11 residues in the CDR3. The CDR3 nucleotides read TGCAGCGTGGTCAGGGTGACTGAAGCTTTCTTT. It specifies CSVVRVTEAFF.

The rearrangement uses TRBV7-2 and TRBJ1-2; D gene unclear. This CDR3 contains 14 residues. Trimming pared 1 base from V and 1 base from J, leaving 7 bases between. CDR1 SGHTA and CDR2 FQGNSA come from the germline V gene. The CDR3 reads CASSLGTLNYGYTF. For the CDR3, the DNA is TGTGCCAGCAGCTTAGGGACTCTTAACTATGGCTACACCTTC.

The CDR3 DNA follows: TGTGCCAGCAGTGAAATAAGGTGGACACTAGCGCTAACCGACGAGCAGTACTTC. Amino acid sequence: CASSEIRWTLALTDEQYF. The chain uses TRBV6-1 and TRBJ2-7, with 7 nucleotides matching TRBD2. Trimming took 2 bases from V and 5 from J; bases not matched to a gene: 18. Germline loops: CDR1 MNHNS, CDR2 SASEGT. CDR3 length equals 18 residues.

DNA for the CDR3: TGTGCCAGCAGCTCCCGGGACGCAAAAGATTATGGCTACACCTTC. This translates into CASSSRDAKDYGYTF. The V gene is TRBV11-2, the J gene TRBJ1-2; the D gene is possibly TRBD1 (5 bases). V was clipped by 4 bases and J by 5 bases, with 17 bases between them. The CDR3 has 15 residues. Germline V gives CDR1 SGHAT, CDR2 FQNNGV.

In this sample, this clonotype turned up a few times. The chain couples TRBV15 to TRBJ2-5, with D uncertain. Germline V gives CDR1 LNHNV, CDR2 YYDKDF (reference sequence). Trimming shortened V by 5 bases and J by 0 bases, and 10 bases separated the two germline ends. This CDR3 is 14 amino acids long. The CDR3: CATSGRRYQETQYF. CDR3 DNA sequence: TGTGCCACCAGCGGACGGCGGTACCAAGAGACCCAGTACTTC.

This clonotype was observed a few times. The gene calls are TRBV7-3 and TRBJ1-2; tentative D call: TRBD1 (6 bases). The germline V gene encodes CDR1 SGHTA and CDR2 FQGTGA. The CDR3 is made up of 13 amino acids. V was cut by 4 bases and J by 8 bases, with 14 bases left in between. The chain's CDR3 is CASSSRGGEGYTF. CDR3 sequence (DNA): TGTGCCAGCAGCTCCAGGGGAGGAGAAGGCTACACCTTC.

This clonotype was observed many times. The chain joins TRBV12-3 or TRBV12-4 to TRBJ2-2, with 8 bases that match TRBD2. The CDR3 length is 15 residues. V was clipped by 6 bases and J by 3 bases; unmatched bases: 6. The CDR3 nucleotides read TGTGCCAGCAGACCCGGGACTAGGTACACCGGGGAGCTGTTTTTT. Translated: CASRPGTRYTGELFF.

Ten or more counts support this clonotype. The gene calls are TRBV10-3 and TRBJ2-7; 8 bases agree with TRBD1. V was clipped by 7 bases and J by 4 bases; unmatched bases: 9. Germline CDR1 ENHRY, CDR2 SYGVKD. This CDR3 is 14 amino acids long. CDR3 DNA: TGTGCCATCATTAACGGGACAGGCAATTACGAGCAGTACTTC. It yields the protein CAIINGTGNYEQYF.

The CDR3 DNA reads as TGTGCCAGCAGCTTAGCGTCTAGCGTGGACTCCTACGAGCAGTACTTC. Its translation is CASSLASSVDSYEQYF. V usage is TRBV7-2 and J usage is TRBJ2-7, with a possible D match to TRBD2 (6 bases). The V gene's germline CDR1 is SGHTA and CDR2 FQGNSA. Deletions cut 0 bases from V and 0 bases from J, with 12 bases between. There are 16 residues in the CDR3.

The rearrangement links TRBV28 to TRBJ1-6; TRBD1 is a possible D gene (6 bases). The V end lost 6 bases, the J end lost 10 bases, and 16 bases lay between the germline ends. CDR1 is MDHEN and CDR2 is SYDVKM in the germline V gene. The CDR3 runs to 14 residues. CDR3 nucleotide sequence: TGTGCCAGCAGAGATTCTCGGACAGAATCACCCCTCCACTTT. It yields the protein CASRDSRTESPLHF. Looking up the rest from reference TRBV28 and TRBJ1-6 gives the full variable domain: DVKVTQSSRYLVKRTGEKVFLECVQDMDHENMFWYRQDPGLGLRLIYFSYDVKMKEKGDIPEGYSVSREKKERFSLILESASTNQTSMYLCASRDSRTESPLHFGNGTRLTVT.

The V gene is TRBV12-3 or TRBV12-4, the J gene TRBJ2-5, with TRBD2 identical over 11 bases. Trimming took 5 bases from V and 1 from J; bases not matched to a gene: 9. The CDR3 has 17 amino acids. CDR3 amino acids: CASSRAGTSGLQETQYF. The CDR3 DNA sequence: TGTGCCAGCAGTCGCGCCGGGACTAGCGGACTCCAAGAGACCCAGTACTTC.

CDR3 bases: TGTGCCAGCAGCTTAATAGGGGGCAACTCACCCCTCCACTTT. Translation gives CASSLIGGNSPLHF. The rearrangement joins TRBV7-2 to TRBJ1-6; 7 bases agree with TRBD1. Germline V CDR1 and CDR2: SGHTA, FQGNSA. V lost 2 bases, J lost 10 bases, and 5 bases stayed unmatched. The CDR3 has 14 amino acids.

The chain couples TRBV19 to TRBJ1-1; D ambiguous. Germline CDR1 and CDR2: LNHDA and SQIVND (reference sequence). The CDR3 covers 14 residues. The V and J ends lost 3 bases and 2 bases respectively, with 10 bases between them. CDR3 amino acids: CASSIVPANTEAFF. The CDR3 nucleotides read TGTGCCAGTAGTATCGTTCCAGCTAACACTGAAGCTTTCTTT. Complete variable domain (other parts from reference TRBV19 and TRBJ1-1): DGGITQSPKYLFRKEGQNVTLSCEQNLNHDAMYWYRQDPGQGLRLIYYSQIVNDFQKGDIAEGYSVSREKKESFPLTVTSAQKNPTAFYLCASSIVPANTEAFFGQGTRLTVV.

The chain employs TRBV28 and TRBJ1-6; tentative D call: TRBD1 (6 bases). The germline V gene encodes CDR1 MDHEN and CDR2 SYDVKM. V gave up 9 bases and J gave up 2 bases, with 8 bases separating them. The CDR3 has 13 amino acids. CDR3 loop: CASGGPYNSPLHF. Written as DNA, the CDR3 is TGTGCCAGTGGGGGGCCCTATAATTCACCCCTCCACTTT.

This clonotype was observed many times. The V and J genes are TRBV6-5 and TRBJ1-5; no clear D. This CDR3 is 15 amino acids long. Germline CDR1 MNHEY, CDR2 SVGAGI. V was cut by 0 bases and J by 1 base, with 7 bases left in between. CDR3 residues: CASSYSMGSNQPQHF. The CDR3 coding sequence is TGTGCCAGCAGTTACTCGATGGGCAGCAATCAGCCCCAGCATTTT.

This clonotype was picked up one time. In nucleotides, the CDR3 is TGTGCCAGCAGTTTGTCGCAGGCCTATGGCTACACCTTC. It codes for CASSLSQAYGYTF. The V and J genes are TRBV12-3 or TRBV12-4 and TRBJ1-2; D remains unclear. CDR3 length equals 13 residues. Trimming pared 3 bases from V and 4 bases from J, leaving 9 bases between.

The genes are TRBV6-5 and TRBJ1-3; D call uncertain. The CDR3 extends over 14 amino acids. Trimming removed 2 bases at V and 2 bases at J, with 7 bases between. Germline values: CDR1 MNHEY, CDR2 SVGAGI. The CDR3 here is CASSYGVAGNTIYF. In DNA form, the CDR3 reads TGTGCCAGCAGTTACGGTGTGGCTGGAAACACCATATATTTT.

The chain is built from TRBV11-1 and TRBJ2-2; 14 bases match TRBD2. V lost 4 bases and J lost 5; bases outside the gene matches: 6. Germline V gene data show CDR1 as SGHAT and CDR2 as FQDESV (reference sequence). The CDR3 totals 17 residues. The CDR3 loop reads CASSSGTSGRITGELFF. CDR3 in DNA: TGTGCCAGCAGCTCTGGGACTAGCGGGAGAATAACCGGGGAGCTGTTTTTT.

The chain links TRBV11-1 to TRBJ2-5; possible D gene TRBD1, 5 bases. The CDR3 consists of 13 residues. V was clipped by 6 bases and J by 7 bases, with 15 bases between them. The germline V gene has CDR1 SGHAT and CDR2 FQDESV (reference sequence). CDR3 in amino acids: CASSDDSNRTQYF. In DNA form, the CDR3 reads TGTGCCAGCAGTGATGACAGCAACAGGACCCAGTACTTC.

The J gene is TRBJ2-2, the V gene TRBV12-3 or TRBV12-4; D remains ambiguous. Deletions cut 2 bases from V and 7 bases from J, with 14 bases between. This CDR3 is built from 15 residues. The CDR3 DNA is TGTGCCAGCAGTTTACTTCCGTCTTACGGCGGGGAGCTGTTTTTT. Translated, it gives CASSLLPSYGGELFF.

In its sample, this clonotype was seen many times. The chain employs TRBV27 and TRBJ1-2; a weak D match, TRBD1 (6 bases). Trimming took off 5 bases at V and 4 bases at J, with 14 bases between the two ends. Germline assignment: CDR1 MNHEY and CDR2 SMNVEV (reference sequence). The CDR3 has 14 amino acids. This CDR3 is CASSRGAGAYGYTF. As DNA, the CDR3 is TGTGCCAGCAGTAGAGGGGCAGGGGCCTATGGCTACACCTTC.

Points on this clonotype: Germline is not matched at one junction end, which may reflect a read error. This chain connects TRBV28 to TRBJ2-7, with a possible D match to TRBD1 (6 bases). Per the germline V gene, CDR1 is MDHEN and CDR2 is SYDVKM. The CDR3 runs 14 residues. The DNA for the CDR3 is TGTGCCACCAGTACAGGGAGTAAATCCTACGAGCAGTACTTC. Protein: CATSTGSKSYEQYF.

Many counts were recorded for this clonotype. The V and J genes are TRBV27 and TRBJ2-2; 10 bases match TRBD2. This CDR3 has 20 amino acids. J lost 5 bases, V lost 1 base, and 16 bases had no gene match. Germline V lookup: CDR1 MNHEY, CDR2 SMNVEV (reference sequence). In DNA form, the CDR3 reads TGTGCCAGCAGTTTATGGGGAGTGGCTAGCGGGAGAGCGGGGACCGGGGAGCTGTTTTTT. Amino acid sequence: CASSLWGVASGRAGTGELFF.

V usage is TRBV2 and J usage is TRBJ1-3; D is unresolved. The germline CDR1 and CDR2 sequences are SNHLY and FYNNEI. This CDR3 contains 15 residues. V lost 6 bases and J lost 0, with 12 bases in between. CDR3 sequence (DNA): TGTGCCAGCAGGTTGACTTCCAGCTCTGGAAACACCATATATTTT. It encodes CASRLTSSSGNTIYF.

This clonotype has at least ten counts. The V gene is TRBV24-1, the J gene TRBJ1-2, with a weak D call TRBD1 (5 bases). CDR1 is KGHDR, CDR2 SFDVKD, per germline. V lost 4 bases to trimming and J lost 4 bases, with 15 bases between them. The CDR3 spans 15 residues. The CDR3 here is CATSDQTGTIYGYTF. In DNA form, the CDR3 reads TGTGCCACCAGTGACCAAACCGGGACTATCTATGGCTACACCTTC.

The sample holds many counts of this clonotype. The chain is built from TRBV5-1 and TRBJ2-7; 8 positions match TRBD2. The length of the CDR3 is 14 residues. Germline V gene data show CDR1 as SGHRS and CDR2 as YFSETQ. Germline trimming cut 2 bases from V and 5 bases from J; bases unmatched to any gene: 6. CDR3 coding DNA: TGCGCCAGCAGCTTAGCGGGAGCGAGGGACGAGCAGTACTTC. The encoded protein is CASSLAGARDEQYF.

This clonotype was recorded many times. The chain employs TRBV9 and TRBJ2-2, with 7 bases aligning to TRBD2. CDR3 length equals 14 residues. V lost 4 bases, J lost 4 bases, and 4 bases stayed unmatched. CDR1 is SGDLS and CDR2 is YYNGEE in the germline V gene. The CDR3 coding sequence is TGTGCCAGCAGCTTGGGACTATCCACCGGGGAGCTGTTTTTT. It is translated as CASSLGLSTGELFF.

This clonotype was found many times. The V call is TRBV19, the J call TRBJ1-1; no clear D. The CDR3 totals 13 residues. The germline gives CDR1 LNHDA, CDR2 SQIVND (reference sequence). Trimming pared 3 bases from V and 5 bases from J, leaving 10 bases between. The CDR3 DNA is TGTGCCAGTAGTATCCCCGTCGTGACTGAAGCTTTCTTT. Protein: CASSIPVVTEAFF.

At least ten counts were recorded for this clonotype. The chain links TRBV5-1 to TRBJ2-7; the D gene is possibly TRBD1 (6 bases). In germline, CDR1 is SGHRS, CDR2 YFSETQ. Trimming cost V 3 bases and J 0 bases, with 10 bases left between them. This CDR3 comprises 14 residues. This CDR3 is CASSSGQSSYEQYF. CDR3 nucleotides: TGCGCCAGCAGCTCCGGACAGAGCTCCTACGAGCAGTACTTC.